The source of this TCR beta chain is a study of blood T cell repertoires in COVID-19. The wider study: There were acute and convalescent COVID-19 samples, and they came from the United States, Italy and Spain. Sources were T cells, B-cell-depleted T cells, or PBMCs; the material itself was cDNA or gDNA.

V was cut by 5 bases and J by 5 bases, with 12 bases left in between. The CDR3 has 13 amino acids. Germline V gives CDR1 MNHEY, CDR2 SVGAGI. Per the original data handling: Amplification with reference gene primers provided the estimates of nucleated cell counts. Measured with immunoSEQ multiplex PCR; TCRdb has only the in-frame clones, and not every one. V, J and clone size are taken as reported in that table, and D and trimming were inferred from the DNA itself. The table shows about 260,000 clones, with 82% occurring only once. V gene TRBV6-5 combines with J gene TRBJ1-2; D is uncertain. This TCR came from a woman of 80 years or more with acute or convalescent COVID-19. Sequencing used peripheral blood. CDR3 coding DNA: TGTGCCAGCAGTCCTATTAATTCATATGGCTACACCTTC. Translation gives CASSPINSYGYTF.